This T cell receptor (beta chain) was obtained from a study of shared T cell receptors in the human thymus. Assay: immunoSEQ multiplex PCR; the TCRdb copy retains only in-frame clones and omits some. There are around 730,000 clones in the sample; over 75% occur only once, and around 0.0094% lies in the top ten. Concerning this clone: At one boundary the junction diverges from the germline segment, which might be a read error.

The same data also went into a second study, on human thymus T cells.

The sequence derives from a girl under two years old with a congenital heart defect. Material: thymocytes.

The CDR3 region is CASSLLIGGGETQYF. Here the CDR3 DNA reads TGTGCTAGCAGCTTACTCATAGGGGGCGGAGAGACCCAGTACTTC. V is TRBV7-7 and J is TRBJ2-5, with 7 bases aligning to TRBD1. CDR1 is SSHAT and CDR2 is FNYEAQ in the germline V gene (reference sequence). This CDR3 has 15 residues.